These 8 T cell receptor beta chains were all obtained from the same sample, sequenced in a study of T cell responses to AZD1222 COVID-19 vaccine. TCRdb's copy holds only in-frame clones and misses some; the assay was immunoSEQ multiplex PCR. The sample holds some 74,000 clones, around 81% seen once. The material was peripheral blood, obtained on day 0 of AZD1222 vaccination. The receptors here all came from an adult in good health.

The chain recombines TRBV27 with TRBJ2-3; no clear D gene. The length of the CDR3 is 15 residues. V lost 2 bases and J 2 bases, leaving 11 bases between the germline ends. Germline loops: CDR1 MNHEY, CDR2 SMNVEV (reference sequence). The CDR3 bases are TGTGCCAGCAGTTTAGGGCACCTGGCCACAGATACGCAGTATTTT. It translates to CASSLGHLATDTQYF.

The genes are TRBV2 and TRBJ1-1; maybe TRBD1 (5 bases). Per the germline V gene, CDR1 is SNHLY and CDR2 is FYNNEI. The V and J ends lost 8 bases and 6 bases respectively, with 13 bases between them. This CDR3 region has 12 residues. CDR3 DNA: TGTGCCAGCTCCAGGGCGGTGGCTGAAGCTTTCTTT. Translating it yields CASSRAVAEAFF.

The chain combines TRBV11-2 with TRBJ1-1; D remains unclear. The CDR3 extends over 14 amino acids. The germline gives CDR1 SGHAT, CDR2 FQNNGV. V gave up 1 base and J gave up 3 bases, with 9 bases separating them. The CDR3 region has the DNA TGTGCCAGCAGCTTAGGCCCTACAGACACTGAAGCTTTCTTT. Residues: CASSLGPTDTEAFF.

The rearrangement joins TRBV10-2 to TRBJ1-4, with TRBD1 matching over 9 bases. Germline V lookup: CDR1 WSHSY, CDR2 SAAADI. With 8 bases clipped from V and 6 bases from J, the junction kept 7 bases outside the gene matches. CDR3 length: 14 residues. The CDR3 loop is CASSTGGAYEKLFF. DNA of the CDR3: TGCGCCAGCTCCACAGGGGGCGCTTATGAAAAACTGTTTTTT.

This clone was recorded only once. The chain has TRBV6-5 and TRBJ1-5, with 8 positions matching TRBD1. Germline CDR1 MNHEY, CDR2 SVGAGI. This CDR3 region has 15 residues. The ends lost 4 bases at V and 4 bases at J; junction bases unmatched: 6. This CDR3 is CASSSAGGLNQPQHF. DNA of the CDR3: TGTGCCAGCAGTTCCGCAGGGGGCCTTAATCAGCCCCAGCATTTT.

This chain links TRBV4-1 with TRBJ2-7; D ambiguous. The CDR3 covers 13 residues. Germline loops: CDR1 MGHRA, CDR2 YSYEKL. Trimming shortened V by 0 bases and J by 3 bases, and 6 bases separated the two germline ends. The CDR3 here is CASSQERGYEQYF. Written as DNA, the CDR3 is TGCGCCAGCAGCCAAGAACGAGGCTACGAGCAGTACTTC.

The rearrangement uses TRBV28 and TRBJ2-5; 7 bases match TRBD2. The J segment lost 1 base and the V segment lost 2 bases, leaving 4 bases of the junction unmatched. Germline V gene lookup returns CDR1 MDHEN and CDR2 SYDVKM. This CDR3 contains 15 residues. This CDR3 is CASSLQAGIQETQYF. In nucleotides, the CDR3 is TGTGCCAGCAGTTTACAAGCGGGGATCCAAGAGACCCAGTACTTC.

The genes are TRBV19 and TRBJ1-2, with D maybe TRBD1 (6 bases). Germline loops: CDR1 LNHDA, CDR2 SQIVND (reference sequence). V shed 6 bases and J shed 0 bases, with 11 bases lying between them. CDR3 length: 14 amino acids. Here the CDR3 reads CASSPGTTNYGYTF. In nucleotides, the CDR3 is TGTGCCAGTAGCCCCGGGACAACTAACTATGGCTACACCTTC.